The sequence of this T cell receptor (beta chain) was determined in a study of T cell clusters in autoimmune cytopenias. General study results and limits: The T cell clusters came from computational analysis alone and lack functional validation. Physiological T cell clusters of healthy donors were apparently absent in primary autoimmune cytopenia patients. TRB repertoire shifts in secondary cytopenia and chronic lymphocytic leukemia mostly reflected lymphoma, not autoimmunity.

This CDR3 is 16 amino acids long. Germline CDR1 reads SEHNR; CDR2 reads FQNEAQ (reference sequence). About this clonotype: The antigen remains undetermined.

TRB was amplified from roughly 250 ng of peripheral blood genomic DNA per sample. TRB rearrangements were amplified by touch-down multiplex PCR with mixed TRB-A/B primers. TCRdb reprocessed the multiplex PCR reads and keeps a single row for each CDR3 protein, giving no DNA. The sample yields about 2,200 distinct CDR3 sequences, of which the top ten take up about 50%. Sequenced: peripheral blood. This receptor was obtained from a human donor with an autoimmune cytopenia or autoimmune hepatitis (not recorded which). The genes are TRBV7-9 and TRBJ1-5; with no DNA, the TCRdb D assignment of TRBD1 cannot be verified. CDR3: CASSSGTGAGDQPQHF.